This T cell receptor (beta chain) was sequenced for a study of T cell responses to AZD1222 COVID-19 vaccine (dated by TCRdb to the early 2020s). Notes on the research overall: AZD1222 recipients with second doses at about 4 weeks or about 12 weeks were pooled, because spike-specific TCR depth and breadth did not differ between schedules. A total of roughly 240 trial participants underwent TCR sequencing, of whom some 210 received two doses of AZD1222 and about 25 received two doses of the MenACWY control vaccine. Trial participants were enrolled by age into subgroups of 18-55, 56-69 and 70-plus years, and around 150, 28 and 57 TCR-sequenced participants, respectively, were included in these subgroups.

The CDR3 starts with the cysteine, ends with the phenylalanine, and has 12 residues. CDR3 DNA is the only sequence kept; it has 36 bases, read in frame from the first base. V is cut by 5 bases and J by 4 bases, and the space between the germline ends is 8 bases. The label giving this sample's time point can be read as: baseline before first vaccination. Vaccinee samples were obtained from the UK trials COV001 and COV002, which included a single-blind randomized controlled phase 2/3 trial of AZD1222 (ChAdOx1 nCoV-19) in healthy adults. For TCRbeta chain sequencing, PBMC samples were collected from trial participants at day 0 and at day 28 after the second dose. Study-wide findings and limitations: Vaccine-associated CD4 TCRs spanned the whole spike protein, with dominant responses in regions 160-218 and 743-854. Reportedly, almost half of the unique spike-specific TCRs recognized epitopes lying outside the regions that are mutated in the B.1.351 and B.1.1.7 variants. In the small 56-69-year group, the increase in depth fell short of significance, most likely because of low power. Most participants were white British and females outnumbered males, and the authors suggested that clonal diversity may have been underestimated. Because no samples from the day 14 peak response were available, repertoires could be characterized only after the peak T cell response. Conclusions about previously exposed vaccinees are limited because only six or seven AZD1222 recipients were SARS-CoV-2 seropositive at baseline. After two AZD1222 doses, both the breadth and the depth of spike-specific TCRs were significantly higher than at day 0 and than in MenACWY recipients.

A remark on this clone: No cognate antigen has been identified for it. Base qualities are missing; no much larger clone stands one base away.

The CDR3 regions of human TCRbeta chains were subjected to immunosequencing. Per the authors' processing: TCRs in the repertoires were matched against a reference library of SARS-CoV-2-specific TCRs that had been generated with the MIRA antigen-specificity platform. Breadth was defined as the fraction of unique TCRs that were SARS-CoV-2-associated. Depth was defined as the fraction of total T cells that were SARS-CoV-2-associated. Each spike-specific TCR was assigned to its reactive spike region and to a CD4 or CD8 class using the MIRA data. Log10-transformed breadth and depth values were compared by one-way ANOVA with Sidak's multiple comparisons tests. The source is immuneACCESS, and TCRdb retained only in-frame sequences with V and J called. Part of the clones is not carried over; for the studies checked, unresolved V genes explain less than half of this, and the remainder is unexplained. That table furnishes V, J and clone size, whereas the DNA furnished D and trimming. This sample comprises roughly 190,000 clones, under 95% of them detected only once. 0.75% to 1% of the sample lies in the top ten.

Recombination linked TRBV12-3 or TRBV12-4 to TRBJ1-1, with no reliable assignment of the D segment. Sequencing used peripheral blood, obtained on day 0 of AZD1222 vaccination. The origin of this receptor is an adult in good health. The CDR3 has the sequence CASSRDITEAFF. The DNA sequence is as follows: TGTGCCAGCAGTAGGGATATCACTGAAGCTTTCTTT.